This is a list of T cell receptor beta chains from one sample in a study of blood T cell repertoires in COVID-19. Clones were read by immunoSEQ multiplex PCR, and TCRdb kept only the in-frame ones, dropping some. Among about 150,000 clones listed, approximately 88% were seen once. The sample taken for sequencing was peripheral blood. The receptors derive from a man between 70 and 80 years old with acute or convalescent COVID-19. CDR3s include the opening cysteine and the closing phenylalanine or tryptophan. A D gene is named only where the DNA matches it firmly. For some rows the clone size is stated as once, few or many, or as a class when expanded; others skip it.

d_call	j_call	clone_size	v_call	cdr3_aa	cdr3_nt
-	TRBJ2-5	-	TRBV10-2	CASSESNAETQYF	TGCGCCAGCAGTGAGTCGAATGCGGAGACCCAGTACTTC
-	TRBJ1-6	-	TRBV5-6	CASSPPSGGSYNSPLHF	TGTGCCAGCAGCCCCCCGTCCGGGGGCTCCTATAATTCACCCCTCCACTTT
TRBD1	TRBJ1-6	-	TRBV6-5	CASSRTRQGGSPLHF	TGTGCCAGCAGTCGAACAAGACAGGGTGGATCACCCCTCCACTTT
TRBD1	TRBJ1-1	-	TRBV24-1	CATSESGRGADTEAFF	TGTGCCACCAGTGAGAGCGGCAGGGGGGCGGACACTGAAGCTTTCTTT
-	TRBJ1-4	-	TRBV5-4	CASSPPPPNEKLFF	TGTGCCAGCAGCCCCCCCCCTCCCAATGAAAAACTGTTTTTT
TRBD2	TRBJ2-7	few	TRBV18	CASSPPGGVSYEQYF	TGTGCCAGCTCACCACCGGGGGGGGTTTCCTACGAGCAGTACTTC
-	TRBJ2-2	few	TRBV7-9	CASRPPGLTRTGELFF	TGTGCCAGCAGGCCACCGGGACTCACGAGGACCGGGGAGCTGTTTTTT
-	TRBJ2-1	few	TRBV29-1	CSLTRGRDGEQFF	TGCAGCCTAACGAGGGGGCGGGACGGTGAGCAGTTCTTC
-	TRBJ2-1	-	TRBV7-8	CASSSQVSNEQFF	TGTGCCAGCAGCTCACAGGTTTCCAATGAGCAGTTCTTC
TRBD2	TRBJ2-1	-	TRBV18	CASSPGSGRGNEQFF	TGTGCCAGCTCACCGGGCAGCGGGAGGGGGAATGAGCAGTTCTTC
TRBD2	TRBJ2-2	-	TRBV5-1	CASMGGVETGELFF	TGCGCCAGCATGGGAGGGGTCGAAACCGGGGAGCTGTTTTTT
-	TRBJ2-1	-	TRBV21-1	CASSPQSSGESSYNEQFF	TGTGCCAGCAGCCCACAATCTAGCGGAGAGAGCTCCTACAATGAGCAGTTCTTC
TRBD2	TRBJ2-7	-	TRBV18	CASSPAGTSGTYEQYF	TGTGCCAGCTCGCCAGCCGGGACTAGCGGAACCTACGAGCAGTACTTC
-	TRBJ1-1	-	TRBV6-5	CASRDSTPNTEAFF	TGTGCCAGCAGGGACAGTACTCCGAACACTGAAGCTTTCTTT
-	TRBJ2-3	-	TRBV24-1	CATSRGRISTDTQYF	TGTGCCACCAGTCGGGGGAGGATTAGCACAGATACGCAGTATTTT
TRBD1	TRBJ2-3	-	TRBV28	CASSDTGTGAIKSEYF	TGTGCCAGCAGTGATACCGGGACAGGGGCGATAAAGTCGGAGTATTTT
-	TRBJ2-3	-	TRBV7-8	CASTLSAWRTASTDTQYF	TGTGCCAGCACCCTCTCCGCTTGGCGGACAGCGAGCACAGATACGCAGTATTTT
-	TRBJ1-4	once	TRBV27	CASSPLSPSPNEKLFF	TGTGCCAGCAGTCCCCTGAGCCCCTCCCCAAATGAAAAACTGTTTTTT
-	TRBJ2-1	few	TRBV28	CASTRVAYNEQFF	TGTGCCAGCACGCGAGTAGCCTACAATGAGCAGTTCTTC
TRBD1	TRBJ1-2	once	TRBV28	CASRTPGQDQGGGYTF	TGTGCCAGCAGAACGCCGGGACAGGACCAGGGGGGCGGCTACACCTTC
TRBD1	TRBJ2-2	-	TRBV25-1	CASSEPAGGWNTGELFF	TGTGCCAGCAGTGAGCCGGCAGGGGGCTGGAACACCGGGGAGCTGTTTTTT
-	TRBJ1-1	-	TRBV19	CASSTGSGGGDTEAFF	TGTGCCAGTAGTACAGGAAGTGGAGGGGGGGACACTGAAGCTTTCTTT
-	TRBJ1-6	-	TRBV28	CASSFGTPNSPLHF	TGTGCCAGCAGTTTTGGGACACCTAATTCACCCCTCCACTTT
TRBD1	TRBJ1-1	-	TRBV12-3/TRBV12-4	CASSSGGHTEAFF	TGTGCCAGCAGTTCAGGGGGCCACACTGAAGCTTTCTTT
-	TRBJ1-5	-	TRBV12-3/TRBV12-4	CASRGDSNQPQHF	TGTGCCAGCCGCGGAGATAGCAATCAGCCCCAGCATTTT
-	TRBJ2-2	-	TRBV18	CASSPRTGELFF	TGTGCCAGCTCGCCGAGGACCGGGGAGCTGTTTTTT
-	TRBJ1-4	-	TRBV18	CASSPSGSTNEKLFF	TGTGCCAGCTCACCAAGCGGTTCAACTAATGAAAAACTGTTTTTT
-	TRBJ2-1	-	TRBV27	CASRPLGAGPSYNEQFF	TGTGCCAGCAGGCCCCTCGGCGCGGGCCCCTCCTACAATGAGCAGTTCTTC
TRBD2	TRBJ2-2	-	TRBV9	CASSTGLAEGDAGELFF	TGTGCCAGCAGCACGGGACTAGCGGAGGGGGATGCCGGGGAGCTGTTTTTT
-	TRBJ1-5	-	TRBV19	CASSIGVMGGVRNQPQHF	TGTGCCAGTAGTATAGGGGTAATGGGGGGTGTACGCAATCAGCCCCAGCATTTT
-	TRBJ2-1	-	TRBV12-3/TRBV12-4	CASSHLENEQFF	TGTGCCAGCAGTCACCTAGAGAATGAGCAGTTCTTC
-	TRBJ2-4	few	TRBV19	CASSQPQAGQYF	TGTGCCAGTAGCCAACCCCAAGCCGGTCAGTACTTC
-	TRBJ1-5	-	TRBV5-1	CASSEGVTNQPQHF	TGCGCCAGCAGTGAGGGAGTTACCAATCAGCCCCAGCATTTT
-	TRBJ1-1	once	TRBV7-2	CASSPVLAPSAEAFF	TGTGCCAGCAGCCCGGTCTTAGCACCCTCCGCTGAAGCTTTCTTT
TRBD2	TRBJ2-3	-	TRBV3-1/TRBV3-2	CASSQVPSGEGGTQYF	TGTGCCAGCAGCCAAGTACCTAGCGGGGAGGGAGGTACGCAGTATTTT
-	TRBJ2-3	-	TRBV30	CAWTGSSTDTQYF	TGTGCCTGGACAGGGTCTAGCACAGATACGCAGTATTTT
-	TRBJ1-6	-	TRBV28	CASSAGFTHSPLHF	TGTGCCAGCAGTGCCGGTTTTACTCACTCACCCCTCCACTTT
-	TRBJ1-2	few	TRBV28	CASTAQGYYGYTF	TGTGCCAGCACTGCGCAGGGTTATTATGGCTACACCTTC
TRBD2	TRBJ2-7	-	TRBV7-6	CASSPRPSSGRAIEQYF	TGTGCCAGCAGCCCTAGGCCATCTAGCGGGAGGGCCATCGAGCAGTACTTC
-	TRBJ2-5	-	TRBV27	CASSLGRAVVAQETQYF	TGTGCCAGCAGTTTGGGCAGGGCGGTGGTCGCTCAAGAGACCCAGTACTTC
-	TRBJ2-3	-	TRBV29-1	CSVAYSLDTQYF	TGCAGCGTTGCTTACTCCTTGGATACGCAGTATTTT
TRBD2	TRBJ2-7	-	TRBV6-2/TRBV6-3	CASSTRTSGRYEQYF	TGTGCCAGCAGTACCCGGACTAGCGGGAGGTACGAGCAGTACTTC
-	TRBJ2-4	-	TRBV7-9	CASTFGVAKNIQYF	TGTGCCAGCACCTTCGGGGTGGCCAAAAACATTCAGTACTTC
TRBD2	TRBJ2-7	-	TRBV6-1	CASSGKGLAISYEQYF	TGTGCCAGCAGTGGAAAGGGACTAGCGATTTCCTACGAGCAGTACTTC
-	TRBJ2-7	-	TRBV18	CASSPRTEGIEQYF	TGTGCCAGCTCACCACGGACGGAGGGCATAGAGCAGTACTTC
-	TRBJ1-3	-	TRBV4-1	CASSQKPSSGNTIYF	TGCGCCAGCAGCCAAAAACCCAGCTCTGGAAACACCATATATTTT